The T cell receptor (beta chain) under discussion was sequenced for a study of cytomegalovirus exposure and HLA in healthy donors. Study conclusions and caveats: It was about 150 TCR beta chains that were listed as cytomegalovirus-associated. Some public TCRs appeared in many individuals, while most sequences were rare. The classifier reportedly diagnosed cytomegalovirus status with high sensitivity and specificity.

Some clones are missing from TCRdb's copy, which holds only in-frame ones; the method was immunoSEQ multiplex PCR. Here the sample spans some 60,000 clones, approximately 96% being singletons. V lost 4 bases and J 4 bases, leaving 19 bases between the germline ends. The V gene's germline CDR1 is SGHRS and CDR2 YFSETQ. This CDR3 has 16 residues. Note on this clone: Its target is unknown.

V usage is TRBV5-1 and J usage is TRBJ2-3, with D perhaps TRBD1 (5 bases). The clonotype was recovered from a man between 18 and 29 years old in good health and CMV-seronegative. The sample consisted of PBMCs. CDR3 DNA sequence: TGCGCCAGCAGCGTAGCAGGGAACCAAATAGCAGATACGCAGTATTTT. This gives the protein CASSVAGNQIADTQYF.